These 20 T cell receptor beta chains were all obtained from the same sample, sequenced in a study of T cell responses to AZD1222 COVID-19 vaccine. Sequencing was performed with immunoSEQ multiplex PCR; in TCRdb, only in-frame clones are kept and a portion is missing. The profile shows 130,000 or so clones, approximately 90% of them singletons. Sample: peripheral blood, taken 28 days after the second AZD1222 dose. These receptors were taken from an adult who received the AZD1222 COVID-19 vaccine.

This chain links TRBV3-1 (or the pseudogene TRBV3-2) with TRBJ1-5; D is unresolved. The length of the CDR3 is 12 residues. Germline V lookup: CDR1 LGHDT, CDR2 YNNKEL (reference sequence). The V end was cut by 1 base, the J end by 7 bases, with 5 bases between. CDR3 amino acids: CASSQAGQPQHF. In nucleotides, the CDR3 is TGTGCCAGCAGCCAAGCAGGACAGCCCCAGCATTTT.

This rearrangement joins TRBV20-1 to TRBJ2-1; D is unresolved. The V end lost 7 bases, the J end lost 5 bases, and 9 bases lay between the germline ends. CDR1 is DFQATT, CDR2 SNEGSKA, per germline (reference sequence). This CDR3 is built from 11 residues. The DNA for the CDR3 is TGCAGTGTAGTTAGTCACAATGAGCAGTTCTTC. It codes for CSVVSHNEQFF.

The V and J genes are TRBV19 and TRBJ1-2; 8 nucleotides align to TRBD1. CDR3 length equals 14 residues. Germline values: CDR1 LNHDA, CDR2 SQIVND (reference sequence). V was clipped by 7 bases and J by 8 bases; unmatched bases: 12. CDR3 sequence reads: CASTPTQGAYGYTF. CDR3 in DNA: TGTGCCAGTACCCCGACTCAGGGGGCATACGGCTACACCTTC.

This chain links TRBV10-3 with TRBJ1-1; TRBD1 aligns across 8 bases. Germline V gene lookup returns CDR1 ENHRY and CDR2 SYGVKD. The ends lost 3 bases at V and 1 base at J; junction bases unmatched: 10. The length of the CDR3 is 17 residues. The CDR3 here is CAISDVPGQAGNTEAFF. The CDR3 DNA reads as TGTGCCATCAGTGATGTCCCGGGACAGGCTGGGAACACTGAAGCTTTCTTT.

The chain couples TRBV6-1 to TRBJ2-1; 9 bases are a match to TRBD2. Germline trimming cut 2 bases from V and 4 bases from J; bases unmatched to any gene: 15. CDR3 length: 19 residues. The germline V gene encodes CDR1 MNHNS and CDR2 SASEGT. The CDR3 reads CASSEWAGGPITIYNEQFF. As DNA, the CDR3 is TGTGCCAGCAGTGAATGGGCGGGAGGGCCCATAACTATATACAATGAGCAGTTCTTC.

The chain employs TRBV7-9 and TRBJ1-5; D is uncertain. V lost 2 bases, J lost 5 bases, and 13 bases lay in between. Germline assignment: CDR1 SEHNR and CDR2 FQNEAQ (reference sequence). The CDR3 runs 15 residues. The CDR3 region is CASSLIVGRHQPQHF. The CDR3 nucleotides are TGTGCCAGCAGCTTAATCGTAGGGAGGCATCAGCCCCAGCATTTT.

A single count supports this clone. This rearrangement joins TRBV28 to TRBJ1-5; no definite D call. Per germline, CDR1 MDHEN and CDR2 SYDVKM. V dropped 6 bases and J dropped 7 bases, with 10 bases sitting between them. The CDR3 has 12 amino acids. The CDR3 loop is CASSQVLQPQHF. The CDR3 DNA reads TGTGCCAGCAGCCAGGTACTCCAGCCCCAGCATTTT.

The rearrangement uses TRBV9 and TRBJ1-1; D call uncertain. V gave up 0 bases and J gave up 4 bases, with 13 bases separating them. CDR3 length equals 15 residues. Germline V gene data show CDR1 as SGDLS and CDR2 as YYNGEE. CDR3 in DNA: TGTGCCAGCAGCGTAGACTCGCAGCCCAGCACTGAAGCTTTCTTT. As protein: CASSVDSQPSTEAFF.

This chain connects TRBV4-2 to TRBJ2-7; D perhaps matches TRBD1 (7 bases). Trimming removed 2 bases from V and 2 bases from J, with 19 bases in between. The CDR3 length is 17 residues. Germline loops: CDR1 LGHNA, CDR2 YNFKEQ. DNA for the CDR3: TGTGCCAGCAGCCAATCCTGGAGGGGGCAGGGTCCCTACGAGCAGTACTTC. Translation gives CASSQSWRGQGPYEQYF.

The genes are TRBV18 and TRBJ1-1; D not certain. Germline CDR1 KGHSH, CDR2 LQKENI. V was trimmed by 1 base and J by 5 bases, leaving 5 bases between them. The CDR3 length is 12 residues. The CDR3 DNA reads TGTGCCAGCTCACCACAAGGGACTGAAGCTTTCTTT. Translation gives CASSPQGTEAFF.

The chain carries TRBV19 and TRBJ2-7; D is unclear. Trimming took 4 bases from V and 3 from J, leaving 13 bases between them. Germline V gene data show CDR1 as LNHDA and CDR2 as SQIVND (reference sequence). The length of the CDR3 is 14 residues. CDR3 DNA sequence: TGTGCCAGTAGTACTCACTTACCCAGCTACGAGCAGTACTTC. This codes for CASSTHLPSYEQYF.

V gene TRBV29-1 combines with J gene TRBJ2-7; 11 bases align to TRBD2. Germline-derived CDR1 and CDR2 are SQVTM and ANQGSEA. This CDR3 region has 15 residues. Losses at the gene ends were 3 bases for V and 7 bases for J; bases not matched to a gene: 11. The CDR3 region is CSVEGTSGISGEQYF. In nucleotides, the CDR3 is TGCAGCGTTGAGGGGACTAGCGGAATAAGTGGAGAGCAGTACTTC.

This chain joins TRBV6-5 and TRBJ1-5, with D hard to call. The germline CDR1 and CDR2 sequences are MNHEY and SVGAGI. The CDR3 runs to 12 residues. Trimming pared 8 bases from V and 1 base from J, leaving 6 bases between. CDR3: CASEDSNQPQHF. The CDR3, as DNA: TGTGCCAGCGAGGACAGCAATCAGCCCCAGCATTTT.

J is TRBJ2-1 and V is TRBV4-2; 8 positions match TRBD2. With V trimmed by 1 base and J by 1 base, 3 bases remained unmatched. This CDR3 region has 16 residues. The germline CDR1 and CDR2 sequences are LGHNA and YNFKEQ. The CDR3 DNA reads TGTGCCAGCAGCCAAGGGATAGCGGGGTCCTACAATGAGCAGTTCTTC. It translates to CASSQGIAGSYNEQFF.

The V gene is TRBV6-5, the J gene TRBJ2-7; no definite D call. Per germline, CDR1 MNHEY and CDR2 SVGAGI. The length of the CDR3 is 11 residues. Trimming left V 2 bases short and J 5 bases short, with 4 bases between. The CDR3 DNA is TGTGCCAGCAGTTACGGGGACGAGCAGTACTTC. It specifies CASSYGDEQYF.

This chain uses TRBV2 with TRBJ2-3; TRBD2 matches 13 bases. The CDR3 covers 16 residues. After removal of 7 bases from V and 3 bases from J, the junction contained 7 bases not matched to a gene. CDR1 is SNHLY and CDR2 is FYNNEI in the germline V gene. CDR3 nucleotides: TGTGCCAGCAACGGACTAGCGGGAGTCTCAACAGATACGCAGTATTTT. Its protein product is CASNGLAGVSTDTQYF.

This clone was counted a few times. V usage is TRBV9 and J usage is TRBJ1-2, with D tentatively TRBD1 (5 bases). Germline CDR1 SGDLS, CDR2 YYNGEE. The length of the CDR3 is 14 residues. V gave up 0 bases and J gave up 10 bases, with 16 bases separating them. The CDR3 reads CASSVDYGALHYTF. DNA for the CDR3: TGTGCCAGCAGCGTAGATTATGGGGCTCTGCACTACACCTTC.

The rearrangement joins TRBV6-5 to TRBJ1-6; the D gene is possibly TRBD1 (5 bases). V was clipped by 0 bases and J by 7 bases, with 13 bases between them. The length of the CDR3 is 16 residues. Germline V gene lookup returns CDR1 MNHEY and CDR2 SVGAGI. The CDR3 DNA sequence: TGTGCCAGCAGTTACTCACGGGGGACGAGGAATTCACCCCTCCACTTT. Translation: CASSYSRGTRNSPLHF.

J is TRBJ1-3 and V is TRBV6-1; D call uncertain. This CDR3 contains 15 residues. V lost 0 bases and J 2 bases, leaving 8 bases between the germline ends. Germline CDR1 reads MNHNS; CDR2 reads SASEGT. The CDR3 nucleotides read TGTGCCAGCAGTGAAGCGGCAGGTCCTGGAAACACCATATATTTT. This sequence encodes CASSEAAGPGNTIYF.

The V and J genes are TRBV7-6 and TRBJ2-1; D is ambiguous. CDR3 length: 17 amino acids. Germline CDR1 SGHVS, CDR2 FNYEAQ. The V end lost 0 bases, the J end lost 2 bases, and 14 bases lay between the germline ends. The CDR3 reads CASSLADLEITYNEQFF. DNA of the CDR3: TGTGCCAGCAGCTTAGCTGATCTGGAAATTACCTACAATGAGCAGTTCTTC. Complete variable domain (other parts from reference TRBV7-6 and TRBJ2-1): GAGVSQSPRYKVTKRGQDVALRCDPISGHVSLYWYRQALGQGPEFLTYFNYEAQQDKSGLPNDRFSAERPEGSISTLTIQRTEQRDSAMYRCASSLADLEITYNEQFFGPGTRLTVL.